This TCR beta chain was documented in a study of regulatory T cells in long-lasting Graves disease. Study observations and caveats: A greater number of public clonotypes (approximately 2,500) was shared by persistent patients than by new patients (around 960). Few sampled subjects may have lowered accuracy.

The CDR3 has 14 residues. Germline CDR1 MDHEN, CDR2 SYDVKM. V trimming: 5 bases; J trimming: 7 bases; junction bases outside the gene matches: 8. The sample's time point: persistent/refractory GD, antithyroid drugs over 5 years with positive TRAb. RNA from PBMCs was the source of the TCR library. Library construction for TCR beta used iRepertoire HTBI primers and Arm-PCR of CDR3 regions. MiXCR was run by TCRdb on the multiplex PCR reads, yielding one entry per CDR3 protein. Of approximately 360,000 distinct CDR3 sequences listed, more than 20% are singletons. This clonotype was detected many times. The antigen is unknown.

Sequenced here: peripheral blood mononuclear cells (PBMCs), sampled when the disease was refractory, from a patient treated with antithyroid drugs. This receptor was taken from a woman aged 40 to 50 with Graves disease. The chain joins TRBV28 to TRBJ2-5; TRBD2 agrees at 9 bases. CDR3 amino acids: CASSLLAGMRTQYF. CDR3 DNA: TGTGCCAGCAGTCTCCTAGCGGGAATGAGGACCCAGTACTTC.